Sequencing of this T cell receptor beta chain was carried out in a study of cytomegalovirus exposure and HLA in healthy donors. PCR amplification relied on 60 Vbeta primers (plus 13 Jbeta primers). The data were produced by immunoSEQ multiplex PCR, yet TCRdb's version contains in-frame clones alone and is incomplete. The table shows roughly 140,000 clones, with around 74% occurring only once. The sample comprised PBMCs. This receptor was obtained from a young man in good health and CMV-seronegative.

The CDR3 is CASSPRQGGYEQYF. DNA for the CDR3: TGTGCCAGCAGCCCTAGACAGGGTGGGTACGAGCAGTACTTC. The genes are TRBV5-8 and TRBJ2-7; 7 nucleotides align to TRBD1. Germline trimming cut 4 bases from V and 4 bases from J; bases unmatched to any gene: 8. Germline V CDR1 and CDR2: SGHTS, YDEGEE. CDR3 length: 14 residues.